This T cell receptor beta chain was sequenced in a study of T-cell memory formation after mild COVID-19. Germline lookup yields CDR1 LNHDA and CDR2 SQIVND (reference sequence). The CDR3 sequence is 14 residues long. V was shortened by 8 bases and J by 1 base, with 14 bases between the two germline ends. TCRdb used MiXCR to reprocess the 5' RACE reads, holding one entry per CDR3 protein. The repertoire has 470,000 or so distinct CDR3 sequences, 20% of them found once; the top ten carry 7.5% to 9.5%. This chain uses TRBV19 with TRBJ2-5; possible D gene TRBD1, 6 bases. The receptor was derived from an adult woman who had mild COVID-19 (a few samples of this study predate the infection). Cell type and time point are not known. What was sequenced was PBMCs or a T cell subset sorted from them (not recorded which). CDR3 bases: TGTGCCAGTGGCATTGGACAGCCCCAAGAGACCCAGTACTTC. Translated, it gives CASGIGQPQETQYF.